This T cell receptor beta chain was sequenced during a study of CD4 and CD8 cells across lung adenocarcinoma regions. TCRdb redid the calling of the PCR reads with MiXCR, one entry per CDR3 protein. The data contain 3,000 to 4,000 distinct CDR3 sequences, roughly 60% of them singletons. This CDR3 has 12 amino acids. The V and J ends lost 6 bases and 7 bases respectively, with 13 bases between them. This clonotype was picked up a small number of times. The chain recombines TRBV12-3 or TRBV12-4 with TRBJ2-7; D may be TRBD1 (7 bases). This clonotype was sampled from a female donor with lung adenocarcinoma. The CD4 and CD8 labels of this study may be unreliable. Sequenced input: CD8+ T cells from the margin of a lung tumor. CDR3 in DNA: TGTGCCAGCAGGGACCAGGGGGGAGAGCAGTACTTC. It specifies CASRDQGGEQYF.